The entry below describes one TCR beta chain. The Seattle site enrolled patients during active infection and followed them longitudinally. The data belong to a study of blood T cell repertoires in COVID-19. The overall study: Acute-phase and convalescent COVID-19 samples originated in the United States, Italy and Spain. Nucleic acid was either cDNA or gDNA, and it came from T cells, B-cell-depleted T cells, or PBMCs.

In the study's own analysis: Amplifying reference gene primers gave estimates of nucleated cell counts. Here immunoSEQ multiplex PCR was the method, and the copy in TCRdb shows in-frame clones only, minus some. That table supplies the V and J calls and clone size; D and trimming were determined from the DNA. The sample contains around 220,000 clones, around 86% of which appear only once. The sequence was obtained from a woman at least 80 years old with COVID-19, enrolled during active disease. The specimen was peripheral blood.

The CDR3 bases are TGCGCCAGCAGCTTGCAGGGGGGTTTTTCCTACGAGCAGTACTTC. Translated: CASSLQGGFSYEQYF. The chain couples TRBV5-1 to TRBJ2-7; maybe TRBD1 (7 bases). The CDR3 loop spans 15 amino acids. The germline CDR1 and CDR2 sequences are SGHRS and YFSETQ. Deletions cut 1 base from V and 1 base from J, with 12 bases between.